The 17 T cell receptor beta chains below all came from one sample that was sequenced in a study of cytomegalovirus exposure and HLA in healthy donors. In the PCR, 60 Vbeta and 13 Jbeta primers were used. Clones were sequenced by immunoSEQ multiplex PCR, and TCRdb holds only the in-frame ones, with some missing. The profile shows over 75,000 clones, roughly 80% of them singletons. Sequenced input: PBMCs. The origin of the receptors is a man in his forties in good health and CMV-seropositive.

This clone was detected only a few times. The chain joins TRBV5-1 to TRBJ2-7, with 15 nucleotides matching TRBD2. This CDR3 has 17 amino acids. The V gene end was trimmed by 3 bases and the J gene end by 2 bases; junction bases not matched to a gene: 6. Germline values: CDR1 SGHRS, CDR2 YFSETQ. The CDR3: CASSSGTSGGSTYEQYF. CDR3 nucleotides: TGCGCCAGCAGCTCAGGGACTAGCGGGGGGAGTACCTACGAGCAGTACTTC.

The chain employs TRBV5-1 and TRBJ1-1; D unclear. Germline-derived CDR1 and CDR2 are SGHRS and YFSETQ. Deletions cut 2 bases from V and 3 bases from J, with 14 bases between. The CDR3 runs to 15 residues. In nucleotides, the CDR3 is TGCGCCAGCAGCTTCGAACCATTGGGCGACACTGAAGCTTTCTTT. It encodes CASSFEPLGDTEAFF.

The chain carries TRBV4-2 and TRBJ2-5; 9 bases agree with TRBD2. V trimming: 7 bases; J trimming: 2 bases; junction bases outside the gene matches: 8. Germline V gene data show CDR1 as LGHNA and CDR2 as YNFKEQ. The CDR3 is 15 residues long. The CDR3, as DNA: TGTGCCAGCATGGCGGGGGGGCCGGGGCAAGAGACCCAGTACTTC. This translates into CASMAGGPGQETQYF.

This chain connects TRBV5-1 to TRBJ2-1, with 9 bases that match TRBD2. The CDR3 length is 15 residues. Germline CDR1 SGHRS, CDR2 YFSETQ. V dropped 0 bases and J dropped 4; count of bases not matched to a gene: 2. The CDR3 nucleotides read TGCGCCAGCAGCTTGGGACTAGCGGAATACAATGAGCAGTTCTTC. Translation gives CASSLGLAEYNEQFF.

The genes are TRBV18 and TRBJ1-1; 8 bases agree with TRBD1. V lost 3 bases to trimming and J lost 1 base; unmatched junction nucleotides: 1. This CDR3 is 14 amino acids long. The germline gives CDR1 KGHSH, CDR2 LQKENI. As DNA, the CDR3 is TGTGCCAGCTCACCGGGACAGGCGAACACTGAAGCTTTCTTT. Residues: CASSPGQANTEAFF.

This clone was detected only once. The genes are TRBV9 and TRBJ2-3; D is perhaps TRBD2 (6 bases). There are 15 residues in the CDR3. The V gene lost 2 bases and the J gene lost 2 bases, with 12 bases spanning the gap. Germline V gene data show CDR1 as SGDLS and CDR2 as YYNGEE. In nucleotides, the CDR3 is TGTGCCAGCAGCGTGGACGGGAGCTACACAGATACGCAGTATTTT. This encodes CASSVDGSYTDTQYF.

The rearrangement joins TRBV11-2 to TRBJ2-1, with 11 bases aligning to TRBD2. J lost 8 bases, V lost 3 bases, and 6 bases had no gene match. This CDR3 region has 15 residues. CDR1 SGHAT and CDR2 FQNNGV come from the germline V gene. CDR3 in amino acids: CASSLTSGVRDEQFF. The CDR3 bases are TGTGCCAGCAGCTTGACTAGCGGGGTCAGGGATGAGCAGTTCTTC.

This clone was picked up one time. The chain employs TRBV4-1 and TRBJ1-4, with D maybe TRBD1 (5 bases). Between the trimmed V and J ends, which lost 1 base and 0 bases, there was a span of 6 bases. Germline CDR1 reads MGHRA; CDR2 reads YSYEKL. The CDR3 spans 15 residues. The chain's CDR3 is CASSQAGATNEKLFF. In DNA, the CDR3 is TGCGCCAGCAGCCAAGCGGGGGCAACTAATGAAAAACTGTTTTTT.

The chain joins TRBV5-4 to TRBJ2-3; the D is unclear. Trimming cost V 0 bases and J 0 bases, with 8 bases left between them. Germline assignment: CDR1 SGHNT and CDR2 YYREEE (reference sequence). There are 15 residues in the CDR3. CDR3 sequence reads: CASSLDSTSTDTQYF. Here the CDR3 DNA reads TGTGCCAGCAGCTTGGACAGCACTAGCACAGATACGCAGTATTTT.

The table lists this clone with a count of one. The J gene is TRBJ2-1, the V gene TRBV14, with 10 bases that match TRBD2. This CDR3 contains 16 residues. Germline lookup yields CDR1 SGHDN and CDR2 FVKESK. With 5 bases clipped from V and 5 bases from J, the junction kept 9 bases outside the gene matches. CDR3 in DNA: TGTGCCAGCAGCGCCCTAGCGGGAGTAGGCCACAATGAGCAGTTCTTC. It specifies CASSALAGVGHNEQFF.

The CDR3 is CASRLTSGTQETQYF. The CDR3 DNA reads TGTGCCAGCAGGTTGACTAGCGGGACTCAAGAGACCCAGTACTTC. The chain combines TRBV7-9 with TRBJ2-5, with TRBD2 identical over 11 bases. The CDR3 sequence is 15 residues long. V gave up 6 bases and J gave up 2 bases; unmatched junction bases: 5. Per the germline V gene, CDR1 is SEHNR and CDR2 is FQNEAQ (reference sequence).

This sequence joins TRBV5-4 and TRBJ1-2, with D hard to call. Trimming stripped 0 bases from V and 2 bases from J, with 8 bases between. Per germline, CDR1 SGHNT and CDR2 YYREEE (reference sequence). The CDR3 loop spans 14 amino acids. CDR3 sequence reads: CASSLAVTNYGYTF. The CDR3 coding sequence is TGTGCCAGCAGCTTGGCAGTAACAAACTATGGCTACACCTTC.

The chain employs TRBV9 and TRBJ2-1; D possibly corresponds to TRBD2 (5 bases). Germline CDR1 reads SGDLS; CDR2 reads YYNGEE. There are 13 residues in the CDR3. The V end lost 3 bases, the J end lost 5 bases, and 9 bases lay between the germline ends. This CDR3 reads CASSARTDNEQFF. In nucleotides, the CDR3 is TGTGCCAGCAGCGCACGGACTGACAATGAGCAGTTCTTC.

This clone was seen once. V and J are TRBV6-6 and TRBJ2-5; maybe TRBD2 (6 bases). Trimming pared 0 bases from V and 4 bases from J, leaving 12 bases between. The germline V gene has CDR1 MNHNY and CDR2 SVGAGI (reference sequence). This CDR3 is 15 amino acids long. The CDR3 region has the DNA TGTGCCAGCAGTTACTCGTCCCTAGCGAGAGAGACCCAGTACTTC. Protein sequence: CASSYSSLARETQYF.

This clone appeared a few times. The rearrangement joins TRBV6-5 to TRBJ1-5; a weak D match, TRBD1 (5 bases). With 6 bases removed from V and 0 bases from J, the gap between germline ends came to 12 bases. Per germline, CDR1 MNHEY and CDR2 SVGAGI. The CDR3 is made up of 15 amino acids. The CDR3 is CASRLDSYSNQPQHF. In DNA form, the CDR3 reads TGTGCCAGCAGGCTAGACAGCTATAGCAATCAGCCCCAGCATTTT.

V and J are TRBV7-8 and TRBJ1-1; D remains unclear. This CDR3 spans 16 amino acids. Germline lookup yields CDR1 SGHVS and CDR2 FQNEAQ. V was cut by 0 bases and J by 1 base, with 12 bases left in between. As DNA, the CDR3 is TGTGCCAGCAGCTTAGCGGATCCAGGAACGAACACTGAAGCTTTCTTT. It is translated as CASSLADPGTNTEAFF.

The chain combines TRBV10-1 with TRBJ2-5, with 9 positions matching TRBD2. The end of the DNA aligns better with TRBJ2-7, so the J call may be wrong. Germline-derived CDR1 and CDR2 are WNHNN and SYGVQD (reference sequence). The CDR3 covers 16 residues. CDR3 sequence (DNA): TGCGCCAGCAGTGAGTCGCTGGCTAGCGGGGCCTACGAGCAGTACTTC. Protein product: CASSESLASGAYEQYF.